This T cell receptor beta chain derives from a study of STAT5B mutations in CD4+ large granular lymphocyte leukemia. Notes on the study in general: Patient CD4-sorted repertoires stayed more clonal than healthy ones after leukemic-clone removal. No patients shared main leukemic clonotypes, though less than 30% appeared at low frequency elsewhere.

Concerning this clone: Antigen specificity is unknown.

V was pared by 3 bases and J by 4 bases, with 18 bases between. This CDR3 spans 16 amino acids. Germline CDR1 is SNHLY and CDR2 is FYNNEI. Repertoires were generated with immunoSEQ multiplex PCR, while TCRdb's copy carries only in-frame clones and drops some. The top ten hold 2% of the sample, which has approximately 31,000 clones, approximately 70% seen once. J is TRBJ1-2 and V is TRBV2; D might be TRBD1 (6 bases). The receptor's source is a human donor in good health. Material for sequencing was CD4+ T cells from blood buffy coats. The CDR3 region is CASSEAGTTQGYGYTF. In DNA form, the CDR3 reads TGTGCCAGCAGTGAGGCCGGGACAACTCAGGGCTATGGCTACACCTTC.